The following is a T cell receptor (beta chain) sequence with its context. Its antigen is still unknown. The source of the sample is a study of cytomegalovirus exposure and HLA in healthy donors. Study details: One earlier analysis, a look at roughly 180 million T cells, found almost 120 million unique TCR beta sequences.

The study's findings and limits: Certain sequence variants were highly shared and formed a cluster, and this cluster was likely a sequencing artifact. Researchers had no immune exposure information except CMV serostatus available.

Amplification used 60 Vbeta primers and 13 Jbeta primers. Measured with immunoSEQ multiplex PCR; TCRdb has only the in-frame clones, and not every one. Of about 140,000 clones listed, 80% were seen once; the top ten hold less than 1.5%. The TCR sequence derives from a female donor in good health and CMV-seronegative. The source material was PBMCs.

The CDR3 DNA sequence: TGCAGTGCTACCTATCACGAGCAGTACTTC. As protein: CSATYHEQYF. The chain combines TRBV20-1 with TRBJ2-7; D remains unclear. Trimming left V 4 bases short and J 5 bases short, with 6 bases between. The CDR3 is 10 amino acids. The germline V gene has CDR1 DFQATT and CDR2 SNEGSKA (reference sequence).